This T cell receptor beta chain was found in a study of T-cell memory formation after mild COVID-19. Background on the study: TCR clusters were mostly confined to one donor each. Study outcomes and limitations: Contracting clones from day 15 to 85 had balanced CD4/CD8; later expanders favoured CD4+.

The CDR3 consists of 13 residues. Germline CDR1 reads SGHTA; CDR2 reads FQGNSA. Between the trimmed V and J ends, which lost 5 bases and 4 bases, there was a span of 11 bases. This clonotype showed up just a few times. Its specificity is not known. TCR alpha and TCR beta cDNA libraries with sample barcodes and UMIs came from 5'RACE using constant-segment primers. Via MiXCR, TCRdb re-called the 5' RACE reads, giving one row per CDR3 protein. The sample lists 150,000 to 200,000 distinct CDR3 sequences, around a tenth occurring once. Input material: PBMCs or a T cell subset sorted from them (not recorded which). This chain links TRBV7-2 with TRBJ1-2; D is undetermined. This clonotype was sampled from a young man who had mild COVID-19 (a few samples of this study predate the infection). Cell type and time point are not known. The CDR3 is CASSADGFYGYTF. In DNA form, the CDR3 reads TGTGCCAGCAGCGCGGACGGATTCTATGGCTACACCTTC.